The T cell receptor (beta chain) under discussion was sequenced for a study of tumour-infiltrating T cells in Burkitt lymphoma (dated by TCRdb to about 2020). General notes on the study: TCR repertoire data were correlated with clinical outcome; productive clonality predicted overall and progression-free survival, independent of established prognosticators including age at diagnosis.

The library relied on the immunoSEQ multiplex PCR assay. Not all clones reach the TCRdb copy of this immuneACCESS table, which keeps in-frame sequences only. Checked studies attribute under half of the gap to unresolved V genes and leave the rest unexplained. A total of 15,000 to 20,000 clones appear in this sample, around four fifths of them only once. Of the sample, less than 2.5% is held by the ten largest clones. As to this clone: The specificity of this receptor is unknown. Per-base quality was not reported, and no clone a single base away is much larger than it.

Sequencing was done on a sample of tumor tissue. The receptor was isolated from a human donor with diffuse large B-cell lymphoma.

This receptor carries the CDR3 CASSPPPRETQYF. The nucleotide sequence is given as TGTGCCAGCTCACCACCCCCCCGAGAGACCCAGTACTTC. This sequence uses TRBV18 and TRBJ2-5; the D gene is unclear. The CDR3 holds 13 amino acids from the cysteine to the phenylalanine. The sequence is cut down to CDR3 DNA, 39 bases in frame from base 1. From the germline V gene, CDR1 is KGHSH and CDR2 is LQKENI. Trimming costs V 0 bases and J 4 bases, and their ends lie 6 bases apart.